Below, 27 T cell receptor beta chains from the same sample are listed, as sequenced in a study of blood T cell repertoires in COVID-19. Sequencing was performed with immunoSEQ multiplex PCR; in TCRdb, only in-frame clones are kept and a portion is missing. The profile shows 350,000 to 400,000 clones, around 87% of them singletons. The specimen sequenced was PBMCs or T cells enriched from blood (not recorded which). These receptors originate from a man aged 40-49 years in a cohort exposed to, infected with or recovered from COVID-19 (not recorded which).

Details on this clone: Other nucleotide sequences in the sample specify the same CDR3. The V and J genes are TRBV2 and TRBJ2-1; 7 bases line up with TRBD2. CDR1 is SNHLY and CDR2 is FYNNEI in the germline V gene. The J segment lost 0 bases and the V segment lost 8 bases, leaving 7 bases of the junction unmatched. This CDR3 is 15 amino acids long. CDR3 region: CASSSSGSSYNEQFF. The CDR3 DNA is TGTGCCAGCTCCTCTAGCGGTAGCTCCTACAATGAGCAGTTCTTC.

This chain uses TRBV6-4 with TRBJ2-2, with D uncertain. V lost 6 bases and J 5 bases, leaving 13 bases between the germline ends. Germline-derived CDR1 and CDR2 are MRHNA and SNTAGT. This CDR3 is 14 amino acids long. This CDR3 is CASRELSGTGELFF. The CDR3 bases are TGTGCCAGCAGGGAGCTCTCCGGGACCGGGGAGCTGTTTTTT.

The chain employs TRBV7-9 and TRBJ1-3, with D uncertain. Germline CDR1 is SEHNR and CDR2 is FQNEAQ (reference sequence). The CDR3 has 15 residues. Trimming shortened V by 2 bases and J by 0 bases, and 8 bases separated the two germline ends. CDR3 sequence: CASSLQENSGNTIYF. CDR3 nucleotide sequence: TGTGCCAGCAGCTTACAGGAAAACTCTGGAAACACCATATATTTT.

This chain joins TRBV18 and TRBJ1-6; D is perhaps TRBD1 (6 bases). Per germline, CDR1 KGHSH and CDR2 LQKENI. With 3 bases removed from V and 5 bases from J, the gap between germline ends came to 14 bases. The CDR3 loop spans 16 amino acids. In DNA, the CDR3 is TGTGCCAGCTCACCTCAGGGGCCCGGTAATAATTCACCCCTCCACTTT. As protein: CASSPQGPGNNSPLHF.

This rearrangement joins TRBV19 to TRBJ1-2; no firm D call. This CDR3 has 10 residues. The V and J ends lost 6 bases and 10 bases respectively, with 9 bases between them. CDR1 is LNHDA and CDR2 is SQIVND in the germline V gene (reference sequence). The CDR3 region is CASRGFLYTF. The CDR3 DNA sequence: TGTGCCAGTAGGGGCTTCCTCTACACCTTC.

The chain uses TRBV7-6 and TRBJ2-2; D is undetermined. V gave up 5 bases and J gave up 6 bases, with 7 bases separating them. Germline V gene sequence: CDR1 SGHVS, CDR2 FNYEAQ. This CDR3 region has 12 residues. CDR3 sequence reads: CASSPPAGELFF. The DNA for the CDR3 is TGTGCCAGCAGCCCCCCGGCCGGGGAGCTGTTTTTT.

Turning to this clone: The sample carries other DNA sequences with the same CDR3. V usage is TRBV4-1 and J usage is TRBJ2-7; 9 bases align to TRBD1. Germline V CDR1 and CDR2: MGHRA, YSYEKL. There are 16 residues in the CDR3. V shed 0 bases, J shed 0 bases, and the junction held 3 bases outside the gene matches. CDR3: CASSQDRGQGSYEQYF. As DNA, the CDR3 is TGCGCCAGCAGCCAAGATAGGGGACAGGGCTCCTACGAGCAGTACTTC.

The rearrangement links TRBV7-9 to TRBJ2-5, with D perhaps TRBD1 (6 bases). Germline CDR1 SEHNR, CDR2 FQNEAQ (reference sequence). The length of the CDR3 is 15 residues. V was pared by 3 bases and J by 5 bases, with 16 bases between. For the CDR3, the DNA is TGTGCCAGCAGCTTCACGCAGGGGCCGGTGGAGACCCAGTACTTC. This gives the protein CASSFTQGPVETQYF.

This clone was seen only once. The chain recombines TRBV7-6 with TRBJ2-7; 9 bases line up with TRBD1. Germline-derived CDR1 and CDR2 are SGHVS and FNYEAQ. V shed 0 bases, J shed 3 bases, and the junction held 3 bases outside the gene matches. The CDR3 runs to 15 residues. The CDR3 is CASSLAGQGSYEQYF. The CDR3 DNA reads TGTGCCAGCAGCTTAGCGGGACAGGGTAGCTACGAGCAGTACTTC.

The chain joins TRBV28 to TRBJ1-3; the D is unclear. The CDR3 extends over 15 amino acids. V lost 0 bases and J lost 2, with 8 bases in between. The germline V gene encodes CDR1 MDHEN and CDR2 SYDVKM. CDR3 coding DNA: TGTGCCAGCAGTTTATGGAGCGTCGCTGGAAACACCATATATTTT. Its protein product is CASSLWSVAGNTIYF.

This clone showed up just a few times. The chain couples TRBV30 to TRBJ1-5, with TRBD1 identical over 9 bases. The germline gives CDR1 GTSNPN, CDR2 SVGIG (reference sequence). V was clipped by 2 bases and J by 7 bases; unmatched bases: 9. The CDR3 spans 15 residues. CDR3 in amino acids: CAWSRTGTGIQPQHF. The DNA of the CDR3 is TGTGCCTGGAGTCGTACCGGGACAGGGATCCAGCCCCAGCATTTT.

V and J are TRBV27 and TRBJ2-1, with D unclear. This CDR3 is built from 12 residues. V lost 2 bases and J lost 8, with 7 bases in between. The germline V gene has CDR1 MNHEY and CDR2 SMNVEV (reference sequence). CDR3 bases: TGTGCCAGCAGTTTACTAGACTATGAGCAGTTCTTC. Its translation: CASSLLDYEQFF.

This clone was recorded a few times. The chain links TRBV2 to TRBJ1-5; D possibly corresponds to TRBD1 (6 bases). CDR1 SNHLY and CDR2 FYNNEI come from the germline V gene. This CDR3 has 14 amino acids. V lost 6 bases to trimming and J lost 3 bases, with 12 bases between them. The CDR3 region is CASRTTGFNQPQHF. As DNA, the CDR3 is TGTGCCAGCAGAACCACAGGGTTCAATCAGCCCCAGCATTTT. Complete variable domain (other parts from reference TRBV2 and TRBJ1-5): EPEVTQTPSHQVTQMGQEVILRCVPISNHLYFYWYRQILGQKVEFLVSFYNNEISEKSEIFDDQFSVERPDGSNFTLKIRSTKLEDSAMYFCASRTTGFNQPQHFGDGTRLSIL.

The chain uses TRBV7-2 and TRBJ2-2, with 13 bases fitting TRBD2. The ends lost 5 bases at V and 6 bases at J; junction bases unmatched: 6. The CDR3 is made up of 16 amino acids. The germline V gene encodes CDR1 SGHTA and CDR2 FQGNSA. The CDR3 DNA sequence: TGTGCCAGCAGCCTTTGGACTAGCGGGAGATCCGGGGAGCTGTTTTTT. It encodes CASSLWTSGRSGELFF. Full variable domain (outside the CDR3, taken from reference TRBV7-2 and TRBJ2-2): GAGVSQSPSNKVTEKGKDVELRCDPISGHTALYWYRQSLGQGLEFLIYFQGNSAPDKSGLPSDRFSAERTGGSVSTLTIQRTQQEDSAVYLCASSLWTSGRSGELFFGEGSRLTVL.

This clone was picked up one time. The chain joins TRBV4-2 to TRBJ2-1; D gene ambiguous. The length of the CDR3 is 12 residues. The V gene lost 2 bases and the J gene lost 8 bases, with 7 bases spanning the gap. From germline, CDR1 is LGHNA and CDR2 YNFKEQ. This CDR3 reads CASSQKDYEQFF. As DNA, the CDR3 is TGTGCCAGCAGCCAAAAAGACTATGAGCAGTTCTTC.

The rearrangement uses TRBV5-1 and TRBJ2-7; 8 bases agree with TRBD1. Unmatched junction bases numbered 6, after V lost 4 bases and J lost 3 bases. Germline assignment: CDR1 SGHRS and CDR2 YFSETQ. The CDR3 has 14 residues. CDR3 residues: CASSVRDRHYEQYF. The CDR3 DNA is TGCGCCAGCAGCGTCCGGGACAGGCACTACGAGCAGTACTTC.

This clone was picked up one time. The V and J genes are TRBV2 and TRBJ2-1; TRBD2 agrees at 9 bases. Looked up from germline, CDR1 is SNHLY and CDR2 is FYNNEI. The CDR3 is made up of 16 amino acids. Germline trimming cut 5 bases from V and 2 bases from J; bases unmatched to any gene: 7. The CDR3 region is CASSPFAGGTYNEQFF. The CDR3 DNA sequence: TGTGCCAGCAGTCCCTTCGCGGGGGGGACCTACAATGAGCAGTTCTTC. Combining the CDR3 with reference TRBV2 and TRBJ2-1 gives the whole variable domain EPEVTQTPSHQVTQMGQEVILRCVPISNHLYFYWYRQILGQKVEFLVSFYNNEISEKSEIFDDQFSVERPDGSNFTLKIRSTKLEDSAMYFCASSPFAGGTYNEQFFGPGTRLTVL.

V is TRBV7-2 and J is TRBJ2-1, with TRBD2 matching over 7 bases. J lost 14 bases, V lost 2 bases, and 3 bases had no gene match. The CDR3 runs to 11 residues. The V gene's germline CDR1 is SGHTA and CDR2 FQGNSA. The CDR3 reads CASSLMGREFF. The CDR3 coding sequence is TGTGCCAGCAGCTTAATGGGGAGGGAGTTCTTC. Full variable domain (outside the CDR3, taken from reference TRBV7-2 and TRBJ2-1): GAGVSQSPSNKVTEKGKDVELRCDPISGHTALYWYRQSLGQGLEFLIYFQGNSAPDKSGLPSDRFSAERTGGSVSTLTIQRTQQEDSAVYLCASSLMGREFFGPGTRLTVL.

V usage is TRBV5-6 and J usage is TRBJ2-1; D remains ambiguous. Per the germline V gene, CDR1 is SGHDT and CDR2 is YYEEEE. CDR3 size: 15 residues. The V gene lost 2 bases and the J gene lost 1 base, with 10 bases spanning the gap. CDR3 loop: CASSFRQASYNEQFF. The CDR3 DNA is TGTGCCAGCAGCTTCCGGCAGGCATCCTACAATGAGCAGTTCTTC.

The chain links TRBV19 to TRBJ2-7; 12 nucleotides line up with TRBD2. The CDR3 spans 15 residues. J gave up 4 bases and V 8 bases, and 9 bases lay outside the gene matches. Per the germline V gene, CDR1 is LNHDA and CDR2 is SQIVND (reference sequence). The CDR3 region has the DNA TGTGCCAGTCAGCCTAGCGGGAGGGGATCGTACGAGCAGTACTTC. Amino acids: CASQPSGRGSYEQYF.

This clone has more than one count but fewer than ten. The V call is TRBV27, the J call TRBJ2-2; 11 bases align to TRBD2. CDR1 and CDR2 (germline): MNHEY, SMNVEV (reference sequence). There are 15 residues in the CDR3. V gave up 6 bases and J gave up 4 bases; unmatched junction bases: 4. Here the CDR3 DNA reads TGTGCCAGCAGATTCGGGACTAGCGGCACCGGGGAGCTGTTTTTT. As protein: CASRFGTSGTGELFF.

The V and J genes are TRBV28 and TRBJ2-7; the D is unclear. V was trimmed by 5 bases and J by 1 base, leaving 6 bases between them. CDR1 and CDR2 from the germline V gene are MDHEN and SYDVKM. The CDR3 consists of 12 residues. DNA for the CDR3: TGTGCCAGCAGTCCGCAGTCCTACGAGCAGTACTTC. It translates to CASSPQSYEQYF. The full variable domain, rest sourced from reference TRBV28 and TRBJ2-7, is DVKVTQSSRYLVKRTGEKVFLECVQDMDHENMFWYRQDPGLGLRLIYFSYDVKMKEKGDIPEGYSVSREKKERFSLILESASTNQTSMYLCASSPQSYEQYFGPGTRLTVT.

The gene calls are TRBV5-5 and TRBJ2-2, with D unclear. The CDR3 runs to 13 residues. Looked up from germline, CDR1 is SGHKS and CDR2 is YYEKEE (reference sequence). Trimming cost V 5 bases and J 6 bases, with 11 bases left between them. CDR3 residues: CASSYQVSGELFF. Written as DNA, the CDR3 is TGTGCCAGCAGTTATCAGGTGTCCGGGGAGCTGTTTTTT.

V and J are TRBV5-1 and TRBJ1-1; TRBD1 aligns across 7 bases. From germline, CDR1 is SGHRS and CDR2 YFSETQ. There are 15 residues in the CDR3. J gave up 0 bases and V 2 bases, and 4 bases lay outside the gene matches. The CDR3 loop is CASSFRTGVNTEAFF. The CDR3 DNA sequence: TGCGCCAGCAGCTTCCGGACAGGAGTGAACACTGAAGCTTTCTTT.

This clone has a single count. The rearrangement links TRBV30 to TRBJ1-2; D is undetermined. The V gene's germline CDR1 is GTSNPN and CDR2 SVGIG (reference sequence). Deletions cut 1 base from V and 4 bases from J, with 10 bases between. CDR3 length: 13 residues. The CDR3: CAWSGGHGYGYTF. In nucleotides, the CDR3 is TGTGCCTGGAGTGGTGGGCATGGCTATGGCTACACCTTC.

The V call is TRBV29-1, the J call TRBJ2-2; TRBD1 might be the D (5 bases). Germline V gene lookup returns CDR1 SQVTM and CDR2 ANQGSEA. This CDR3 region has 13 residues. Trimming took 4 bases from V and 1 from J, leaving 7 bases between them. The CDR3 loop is CSVGQLNTGELFF. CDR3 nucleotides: TGCAGCGTTGGACAGTTGAACACCGGGGAGCTGTTTTTT.

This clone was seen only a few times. CDR3 coding DNA: TGTGCCAGCAGCCCAGTGGGGGGGGGCGCAAGTCACGAGCAGTACTTC. It specifies CASSPVGGGASHEQYF. This rearrangement joins TRBV7-9 to TRBJ2-7, with D perhaps matching TRBD2 (7 bases). Germline V gives CDR1 SEHNR, CDR2 FQNEAQ (reference sequence). The CDR3 runs to 16 residues. Trimming removed 5 bases at V and 5 bases at J, with 22 bases between. Filled out from reference TRBV7-9 and TRBJ2-7, the complete variable domain reads DTGVSQNPRHKITKRGQNVTFRCDPISEHNRLYWYRQTLGQGPEFLTYFQNEAQLEKSRLLSDRFSAERPKGSFSTLEIQRTEQGDSAMYLCASSPVGGGASHEQYFGPGTRLTVT.